The 24 T cell receptor beta chains below all came from one sample that was sequenced in a study of cytomegalovirus exposure and HLA in healthy donors (dated by TCRdb to 2016 to 2017). Library preparation employed the immunoSEQ multiplex PCR assay. The table was pulled from immuneACCESS by TCRdb, which kept in-frame rearrangements only. Such tables lose some clones; where checked, under half of the loss comes from unresolved V genes, and the rest has no known cause. The sample records about 160,000 clones, 85% to 90% of which are singletons. Roughly 6% of the sample rests with the top ten. The sample was PBMCs. Source of these receptors: a woman younger than 45 in good health and CMV-seronegative.

As to this clone: The same CDR3 is also encoded by other DNA sequences in this sample. The chain recombines TRBV5-4 with TRBJ2-1; 7 positions match TRBD2. CDR1 is SGHNT, CDR2 YYREEE, per germline (reference sequence). J gave up 0 bases and V 0 bases, and 0 bases lay outside the gene matches. The length of the CDR3 is 15 residues. CDR3 sequence: CASSLGGGSYNEQFF. CDR3 coding DNA: TGTGCCAGCAGCTTGGGCGGGGGCTCCTACAATGAGCAGTTCTTC.

CDR3 in amino acids: CASSLGGGNRFEKLFF. The CDR3 DNA is TGTGCCAGCAGTTTAGGAGGGGGCAATCGGTTTGAAAAACTGTTTTTT. The chain employs TRBV28 and TRBJ1-4; 7 bases are shared with TRBD1. Trimming took 2 bases from V and 7 from J; bases not matched to a gene: 10. The CDR3 is 16 amino acids. CDR1 is MDHEN, CDR2 SYDVKM, per germline.

The chain recombines TRBV7-2 with TRBJ2-1; 10 bases align to TRBD2. Trimming took 1 base from V and 2 from J; bases not matched to a gene: 2. Germline loops: CDR1 SGHTA, CDR2 FQGNSA. The CDR3 extends over 16 amino acids. The CDR3 DNA reads as TGTGCCAGCAGCTTAGTAGCGGGAGGCCCCTACAATGAGCAGTTCTTC. It is translated as CASSLVAGGPYNEQFF.

The chain recombines TRBV27 with TRBJ2-7; D is ambiguous. Germline assignment: CDR1 MNHEY and CDR2 SMNVEV (reference sequence). The ends were cut back, 3 bases at V and 0 bases at J, with 15 bases in the middle. The CDR3 is 16 amino acids. The CDR3 sequence is CASSFLDGLSSYEQYF. The CDR3 DNA is TGTGCCAGCAGTTTTTTGGACGGATTGAGCTCCTACGAGCAGTACTTC.

The chain is built from TRBV28 and TRBJ1-1, with D possibly matching TRBD1 (6 bases). Germline V CDR1 and CDR2: MDHEN, SYDVKM. There are 15 residues in the CDR3. V shed 3 bases and J shed 5 bases, with 16 bases lying between them. The CDR3 coding sequence is TGTGCCAGCAGTTTTGGGGGATCAAGGGGGACTGAAGCTTTCTTT. Amino acid sequence: CASSFGGSRGTEAFF.

The chain links TRBV11-2 to TRBJ2-7, with 8 bases lining up with TRBD2. Germline V gene sequence: CDR1 SGHAT, CDR2 FQNNGV. CDR3 length equals 13 residues. The junction had 1 base not matched to a gene; V was cut back by 4 bases and J by 2 bases. The CDR3 reads CASSSGGTYEQYF. CDR3 nucleotide sequence: TGTGCCAGCAGCTCGGGGGGGACCTACGAGCAGTACTTC. The variable domain in full, completed from reference TRBV11-2 and TRBJ2-7, reads EAGVAQSPRYKIIEKRQSVAFWCNPISGHATLYWYQQILGQGPKLLIQFQNNGVVDDSQLPKDRFSAERLKGVDSTLKIQPAKLEDSAVYLCASSSGGTYEQYFGPGTRLTVT.

This sequence joins TRBV28 and TRBJ2-2; D is uncertain. V dropped 2 bases and J dropped 8 bases, with 9 bases sitting between them. This CDR3 comprises 13 residues. Germline CDR1 MDHEN, CDR2 SYDVKM. The CDR3, as DNA: TGTGCCAGCAGTTTAACCCAGCCGGGGGAGCTGTTTTTT. Encoded protein: CASSLTQPGELFF.

The J gene is TRBJ2-5, the V gene TRBV27; D might be TRBD2 (6 bases). V lost 11 bases to trimming and J lost 0 bases, with 13 bases between them. The CDR3 has 13 amino acids. The germline V gene has CDR1 MNHEY and CDR2 SMNVEV (reference sequence). The CDR3 loop is CAGRLGDQETQYF. DNA for the CDR3: TGTGCCGGTCGACTAGGCGACCAAGAGACCCAGTACTTC.

The V and J genes are TRBV21-1 and TRBJ2-3; the table's D call of TRBD2 was not tested on the DNA. TRBV21-1 corresponds to a pseudogene. The CDR3 totals 17 residues. The CDR3, as DNA: TGTGCCAGCAGCAAGTTCACTAGCGGGGGGGGGACAGATACGCAGTATTTT. Protein product: CASSKFTSGGGTDTQYF.

This clone occurred once. An end of the junction does not agree with germline; a read error may underlie this. V gene TRBV7-7 combines with J gene TRBJ1-4; the match to TRBD1 covers 8 bases. Germline CDR1 and CDR2: SSHAT and FNYEAQ (reference sequence). This CDR3 region has 16 residues. The CDR3, as DNA: TGTGCTAGCAGTCGAATCAGGGGGCCTACTAATGAAAAACTGTTTTTT. The encoded protein is CASSRIRGPTNEKLFF.

The genes are TRBV11-3 and TRBJ2-3, with 9 bases identical to TRBD2. V was pared by 1 base and J by 4 bases, with 3 bases of the junction left unmatched. This CDR3 is 15 amino acids long. Germline assignment: CDR1 SGHNT and CDR2 YENEEA. The CDR3 sequence is CASSLGSGSPDTQYF. The CDR3, as DNA: TGTGCCAGCAGCTTAGGTAGCGGGAGCCCAGATACGCAGTATTTT.

The chain is built from TRBV28 and TRBJ1-2; 8 positions agree with TRBD1. There are 15 residues in the CDR3. Unmatched junction bases numbered 11, after V lost 7 bases and J lost 4 bases. From germline, CDR1 is MDHEN and CDR2 SYDVKM. In nucleotides, the CDR3 is TGTGCCAGCATTAATTTCGACGACAGGGGCTATGGCTACACCTTC. Translating it yields CASINFDDRGYGYTF.

The table lists this clone with a count of one. V gene TRBV5-1 combines with J gene TRBJ1-4; D is perhaps TRBD1 (5 bases). In germline, CDR1 is SGHRS, CDR2 YFSETQ. V was shortened by 4 bases and J by 0 bases, with 13 bases between the two germline ends. This CDR3 is built from 16 residues. The CDR3 loop reads CASSLRGAATNEKLFF. The CDR3 DNA reads TGCGCCAGCAGCCTCAGAGGGGCCGCAACTAATGAAAAACTGTTTTTT.

The chain links TRBV9 to TRBJ2-5, with 10 bases lining up with TRBD1. Trimming at V came to 2 bases and at J to 4 bases, leaving 5 bases not matched to a gene. The CDR3 length is 15 residues. Germline CDR1 and CDR2: SGDLS and YYNGEE. CDR3 sequence reads: CASSVQTGGGETQYF. The DNA for the CDR3 is TGTGCCAGCAGCGTGCAGACAGGGGGCGGAGAGACCCAGTACTTC.

The chain uses TRBV7-6 and TRBJ1-5, with TRBD1 matching 10 bases. Trimming took 5 bases from V and 4 from J; bases not matched to a gene: 11. The germline gives CDR1 SGHVS, CDR2 FNYEAQ. The CDR3 has 17 amino acids. CDR3 region: CASSPMLGQGRNQPQHF. The DNA of the CDR3 is TGTGCCAGCAGCCCGATGCTGGGACAGGGGAGAAATCAGCCCCAGCATTTT.

J is TRBJ2-7 and V is TRBV6-4, with unresolved D. Germline CDR1 is MRHNA and CDR2 is SNTAGT. Trimming took off 10 bases at V and 6 bases at J, with 22 bases between the two ends. The CDR3 is made up of 14 amino acids. CDR3 residues: CAIQQPTAPGEQYF. Written as DNA, the CDR3 is TGTGCCATCCAGCAACCGACGGCCCCCGGCGAGCAGTACTTC.

This clone was detected a few times. The chain joins TRBV5-4 to TRBJ2-7; D possibly matches TRBD1 or TRBD2 (6 bases each). The germline V gene has CDR1 SGHNT and CDR2 YYREEE (reference sequence). This CDR3 is 15 amino acids long. Trimming took 3 bases from V and 0 from J, leaving 13 bases between them. CDR3 DNA sequence: TGTGCCAGCAGCTCGTCGGGGGCTGCCTCCTACGAGCAGTACTTC. It encodes CASSSSGAASYEQYF. The complete variable domain, with remaining parts taken from reference TRBV5-4 and TRBJ2-7, reads ETGVTQSPTHLIKTRGQQVTLRCSSQSGHNTVSWYQQALGQGPQFIFQYYREEENGRGNFPPRFSGLQFPNYSSELNVNALELDDSALYLCASSSSGAASYEQYFGPGTRLTVT.

Comments on this clone: In the same sample, other DNA sequences code for this CDR3. The V call is TRBV20-1, the J call TRBJ1-2; D possibly corresponds to TRBD1 (5 bases). V was trimmed by 3 bases and J by 8 bases, leaving 10 bases between them. Germline-derived CDR1 and CDR2 are DFQATT and SNEGSKA (reference sequence). The CDR3 is 11 residues long. The CDR3 DNA is TGCAGTGCTAGCGGGGGAAGAGGCTACACCTTC. It yields the protein CSASGGRGYTF.

This CDR3 reads CASRLGHSGYGYTF. Here the CDR3 DNA reads TGCGCCAGCAGACTGGGACACAGCGGCTATGGCTACACCTTC. V usage is TRBV10-2 and J usage is TRBJ1-2, with D possibly TRBD1 on 6 matching bases. The V gene's germline CDR1 is WSHSY and CDR2 SAAADI. The CDR3 covers 14 residues. V lost 6 bases, J lost 4 bases, and 15 bases lay in between.

This chain uses TRBV4-2 with TRBJ2-2; a possible D gene is TRBD2 (6 bases). V gave up 1 base and J gave up 7 bases, with 10 bases separating them. The CDR3 is 14 residues long. Germline CDR1 reads LGHNA; CDR2 reads YNFKEQ. DNA of the CDR3: TGTGCCAGCAGCCAAGCGAAGGAGGGCGGGGAGCTGTTTTTT. Its translation is CASSQAKEGGELFF.

The V call is TRBV7-9, the J call TRBJ2-7; D is ambiguous. The germline CDR1 and CDR2 sequences are SEHNR and FQNEAQ (reference sequence). V was cut by 2 bases and J by 4 bases, with 12 bases left in between. The CDR3 is 14 residues long. In DNA form, the CDR3 reads TGTGCCAGCAGCTTACTTGGCGGCCCGTACGAGCAGTACTTC. Protein sequence: CASSLLGGPYEQYF.

The V and J genes are TRBV5-1 and TRBJ2-5; perhaps TRBD2 as D (6 bases). V lost 1 base and J lost 3, with 10 bases in between. Germline-derived CDR1 and CDR2 are SGHRS and YFSETQ. The CDR3 length is 14 residues. CDR3 in DNA: TGCGCCAGCAGCTTGATTGGCGGGGAAGAGACCCAGTACTTC. It is translated as CASSLIGGEETQYF. Supplemented by reference TRBV5-1 and TRBJ2-5, the full variable domain reads KAGVTQTPRYLIKTRGQQVTLSCSPISGHRSVSWYQQTPGQGLQFLFEYFSETQRNKGNFPGRFSGRQFSNSRSEMNVSTLELGDSALYLCASSLIGGEETQYFGPGTRLLVL.

The V and J genes are TRBV19 and TRBJ1-1; possible D gene TRBD1, 6 bases. V lost 5 bases and J 6 bases, leaving 22 bases between the germline ends. The CDR3 sequence is 16 residues long. Germline loops: CDR1 LNHDA, CDR2 SQIVND (reference sequence). The CDR3 loop reads CASSLRGRGGASEAFF. The CDR3 DNA reads as TGTGCCAGTAGTCTTAGGGGTCGGGGGGGCGCATCTGAAGCTTTCTTT. The whole variable domain, remainder taken from reference TRBV19 and TRBJ1-1, is DGGITQSPKYLFRKEGQNVTLSCEQNLNHDAMYWYRQDPGQGLRLIYYSQIVNDFQKGDIAEGYSVSREKKESFPLTVTSAQKNPTAFYLCASSLRGRGGASEAFFGQGTRLTVV.

A few counts support this clone. The chain links TRBV9 to TRBJ2-7; weak D call: TRBD1 (6 bases). Germline V gene sequence: CDR1 SGDLS, CDR2 YYNGEE. V was clipped by 7 bases and J by 3 bases, with 11 bases between them. The CDR3 contains 12 residues. CDR3 in amino acids: CASGRTDYEQYF. DNA of the CDR3: TGTGCCAGCGGTCGGACAGACTACGAGCAGTACTTC.